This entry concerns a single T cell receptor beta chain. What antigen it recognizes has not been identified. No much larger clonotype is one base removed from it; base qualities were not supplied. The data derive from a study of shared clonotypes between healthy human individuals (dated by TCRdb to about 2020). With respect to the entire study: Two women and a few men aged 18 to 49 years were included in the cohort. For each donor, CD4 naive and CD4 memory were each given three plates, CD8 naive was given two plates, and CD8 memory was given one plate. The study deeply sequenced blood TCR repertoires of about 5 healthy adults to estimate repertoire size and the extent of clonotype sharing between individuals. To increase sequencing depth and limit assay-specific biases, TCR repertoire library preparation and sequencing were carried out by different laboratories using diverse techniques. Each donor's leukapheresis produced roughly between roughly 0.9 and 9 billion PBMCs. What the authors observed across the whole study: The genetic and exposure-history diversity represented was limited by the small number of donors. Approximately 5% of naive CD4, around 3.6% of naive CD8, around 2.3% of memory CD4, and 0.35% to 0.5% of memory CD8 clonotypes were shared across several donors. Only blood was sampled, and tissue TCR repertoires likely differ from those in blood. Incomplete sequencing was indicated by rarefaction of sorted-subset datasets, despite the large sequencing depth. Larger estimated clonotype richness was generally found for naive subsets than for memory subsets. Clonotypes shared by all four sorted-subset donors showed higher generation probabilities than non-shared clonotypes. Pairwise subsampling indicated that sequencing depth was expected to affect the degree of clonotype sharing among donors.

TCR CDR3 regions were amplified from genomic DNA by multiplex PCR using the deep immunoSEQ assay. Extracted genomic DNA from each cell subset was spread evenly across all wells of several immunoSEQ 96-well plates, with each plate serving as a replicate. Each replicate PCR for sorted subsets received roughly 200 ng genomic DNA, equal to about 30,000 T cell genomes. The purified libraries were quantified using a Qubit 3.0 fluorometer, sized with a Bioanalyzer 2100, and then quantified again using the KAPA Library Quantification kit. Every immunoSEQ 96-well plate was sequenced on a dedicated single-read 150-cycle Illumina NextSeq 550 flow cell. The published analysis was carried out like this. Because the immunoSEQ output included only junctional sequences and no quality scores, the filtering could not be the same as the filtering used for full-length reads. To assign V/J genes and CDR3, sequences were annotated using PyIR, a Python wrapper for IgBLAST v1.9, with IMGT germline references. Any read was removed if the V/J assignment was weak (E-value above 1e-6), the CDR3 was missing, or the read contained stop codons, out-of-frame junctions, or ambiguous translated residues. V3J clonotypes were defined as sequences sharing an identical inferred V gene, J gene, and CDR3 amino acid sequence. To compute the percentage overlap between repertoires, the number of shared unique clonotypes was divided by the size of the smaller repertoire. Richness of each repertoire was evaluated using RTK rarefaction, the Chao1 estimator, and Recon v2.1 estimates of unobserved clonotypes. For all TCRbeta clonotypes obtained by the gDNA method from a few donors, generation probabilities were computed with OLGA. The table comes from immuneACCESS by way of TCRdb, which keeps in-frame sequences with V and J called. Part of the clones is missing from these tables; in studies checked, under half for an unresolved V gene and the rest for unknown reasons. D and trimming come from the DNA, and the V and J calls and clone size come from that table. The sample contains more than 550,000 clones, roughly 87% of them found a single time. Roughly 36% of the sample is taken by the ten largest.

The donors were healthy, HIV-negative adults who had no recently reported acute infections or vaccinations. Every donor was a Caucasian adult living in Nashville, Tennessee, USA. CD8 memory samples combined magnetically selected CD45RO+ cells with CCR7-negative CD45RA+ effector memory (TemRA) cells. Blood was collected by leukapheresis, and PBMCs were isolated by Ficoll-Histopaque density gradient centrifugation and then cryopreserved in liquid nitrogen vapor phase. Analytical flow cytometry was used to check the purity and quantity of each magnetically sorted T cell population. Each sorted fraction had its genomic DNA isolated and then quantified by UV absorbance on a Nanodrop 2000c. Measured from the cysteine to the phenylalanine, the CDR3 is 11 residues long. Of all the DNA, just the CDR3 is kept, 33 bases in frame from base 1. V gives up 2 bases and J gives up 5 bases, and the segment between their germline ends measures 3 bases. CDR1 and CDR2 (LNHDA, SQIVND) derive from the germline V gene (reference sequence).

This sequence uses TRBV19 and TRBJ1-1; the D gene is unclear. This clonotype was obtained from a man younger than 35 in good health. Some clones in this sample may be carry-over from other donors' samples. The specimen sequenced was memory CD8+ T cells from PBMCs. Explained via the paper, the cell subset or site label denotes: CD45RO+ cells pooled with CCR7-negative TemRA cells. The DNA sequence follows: TGTGCCAGTAGTATATGGACTGAAGCTTTCTTT. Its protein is CASSIWTEAFF.